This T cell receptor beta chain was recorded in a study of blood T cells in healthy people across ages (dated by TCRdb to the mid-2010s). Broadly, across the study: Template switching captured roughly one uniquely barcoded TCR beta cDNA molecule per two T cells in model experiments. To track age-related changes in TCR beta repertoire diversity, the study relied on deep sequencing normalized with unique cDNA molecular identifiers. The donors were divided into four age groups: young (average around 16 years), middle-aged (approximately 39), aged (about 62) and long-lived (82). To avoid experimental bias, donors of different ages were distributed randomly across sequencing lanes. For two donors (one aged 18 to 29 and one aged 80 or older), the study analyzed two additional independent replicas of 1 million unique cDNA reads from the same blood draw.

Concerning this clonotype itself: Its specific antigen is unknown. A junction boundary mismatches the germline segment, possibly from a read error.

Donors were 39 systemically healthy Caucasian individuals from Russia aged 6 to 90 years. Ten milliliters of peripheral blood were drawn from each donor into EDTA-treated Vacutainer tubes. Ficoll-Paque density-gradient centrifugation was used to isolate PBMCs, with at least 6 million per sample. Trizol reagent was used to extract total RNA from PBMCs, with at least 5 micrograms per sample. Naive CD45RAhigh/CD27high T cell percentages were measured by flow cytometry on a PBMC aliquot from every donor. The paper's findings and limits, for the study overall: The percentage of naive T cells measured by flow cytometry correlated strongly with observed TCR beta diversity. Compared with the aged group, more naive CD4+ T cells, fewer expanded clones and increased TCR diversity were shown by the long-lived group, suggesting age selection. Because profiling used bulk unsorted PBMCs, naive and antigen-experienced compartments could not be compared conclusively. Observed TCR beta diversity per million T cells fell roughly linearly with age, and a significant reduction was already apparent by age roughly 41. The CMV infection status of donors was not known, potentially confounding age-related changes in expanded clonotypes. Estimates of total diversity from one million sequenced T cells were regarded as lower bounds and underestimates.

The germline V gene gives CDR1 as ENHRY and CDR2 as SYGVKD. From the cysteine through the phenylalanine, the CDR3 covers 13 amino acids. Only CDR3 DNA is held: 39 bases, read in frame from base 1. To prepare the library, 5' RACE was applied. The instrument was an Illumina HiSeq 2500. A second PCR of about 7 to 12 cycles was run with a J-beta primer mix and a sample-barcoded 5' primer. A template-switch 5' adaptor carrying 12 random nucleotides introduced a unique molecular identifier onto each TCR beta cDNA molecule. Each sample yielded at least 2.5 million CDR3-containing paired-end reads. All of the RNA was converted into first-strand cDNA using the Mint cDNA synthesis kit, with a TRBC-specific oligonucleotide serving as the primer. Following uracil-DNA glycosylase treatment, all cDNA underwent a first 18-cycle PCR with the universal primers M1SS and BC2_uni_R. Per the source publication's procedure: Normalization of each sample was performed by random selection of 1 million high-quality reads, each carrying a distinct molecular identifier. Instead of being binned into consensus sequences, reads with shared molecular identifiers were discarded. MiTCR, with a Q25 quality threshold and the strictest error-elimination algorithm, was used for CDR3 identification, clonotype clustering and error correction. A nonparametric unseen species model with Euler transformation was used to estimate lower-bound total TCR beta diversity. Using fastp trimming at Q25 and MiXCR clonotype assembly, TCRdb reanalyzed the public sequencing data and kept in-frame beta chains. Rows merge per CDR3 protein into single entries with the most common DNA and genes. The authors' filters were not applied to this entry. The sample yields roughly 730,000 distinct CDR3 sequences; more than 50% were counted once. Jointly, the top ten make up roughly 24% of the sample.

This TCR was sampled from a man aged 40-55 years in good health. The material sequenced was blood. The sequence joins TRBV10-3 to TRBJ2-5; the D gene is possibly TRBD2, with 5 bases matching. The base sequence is TGTGCCAGCAGTGAGCCTAGCTTTGAGACCCAGTACTTC. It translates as CASSEPSFETQYF.